Given below is one T cell receptor beta chain in context. The antigen remains undetermined. The junction departs from the called germline gene at one end, perhaps through a read error. TCRdb independently ran MiXCR on the reads; one entry per CDR3 protein. The table lists around 770,000 distinct CDR3 sequences, 25% to 35% of them singletons. This entry belongs to a study of T cell repertoires in cytomegalovirus infection. The germline gives CDR1 MGHRA, CDR2 YSYEKL. There are 15 residues in the CDR3. The sample here was cultured CD8+ T cells from PBMCs, taken from culture after CMV antigen stimulation. V and J are TRBV4-1 and TRBJ2-2; weak D call: TRBD1 (5 bases). The source of this sequence is a human donor in good health (CMV status not recorded). Some clones in this sample may be carry-over from other donors' samples. CDR3 DNA: TGCGCCAGCAGCCAAGAAGGGGTTACGACCGAGGAGCTGTTTTTT. It is translated as CASSQEGVTTEELFF.